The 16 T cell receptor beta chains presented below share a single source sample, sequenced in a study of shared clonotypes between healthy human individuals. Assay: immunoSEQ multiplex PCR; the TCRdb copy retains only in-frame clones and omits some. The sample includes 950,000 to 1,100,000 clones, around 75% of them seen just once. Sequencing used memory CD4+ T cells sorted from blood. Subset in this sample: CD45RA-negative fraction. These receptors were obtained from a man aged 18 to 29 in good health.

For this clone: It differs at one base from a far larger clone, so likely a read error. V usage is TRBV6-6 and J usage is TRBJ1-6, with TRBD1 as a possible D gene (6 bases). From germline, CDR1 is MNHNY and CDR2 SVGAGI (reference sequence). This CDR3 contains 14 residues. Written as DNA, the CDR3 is TGTGCCAGCACCGACACAGGGACTGGTTCACCCCCCCACTTT. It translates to CASTDTGTGSPPHF.

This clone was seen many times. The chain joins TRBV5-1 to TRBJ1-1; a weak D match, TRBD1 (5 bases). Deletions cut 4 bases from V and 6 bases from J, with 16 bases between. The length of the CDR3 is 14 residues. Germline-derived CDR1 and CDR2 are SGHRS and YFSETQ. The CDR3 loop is CASSLGTAMPEAFF. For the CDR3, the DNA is TGCGCCAGCAGCCTCGGGACGGCGATGCCTGAAGCTTTCTTT.

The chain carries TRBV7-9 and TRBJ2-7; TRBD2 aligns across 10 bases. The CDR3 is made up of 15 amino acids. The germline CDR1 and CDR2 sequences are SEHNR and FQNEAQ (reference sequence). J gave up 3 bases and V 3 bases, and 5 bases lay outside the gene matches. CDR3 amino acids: CASSFSGRAHYEQYF. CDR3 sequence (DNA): TGTGCCAGCAGCTTCAGCGGGAGGGCCCACTACGAGCAGTACTTC.

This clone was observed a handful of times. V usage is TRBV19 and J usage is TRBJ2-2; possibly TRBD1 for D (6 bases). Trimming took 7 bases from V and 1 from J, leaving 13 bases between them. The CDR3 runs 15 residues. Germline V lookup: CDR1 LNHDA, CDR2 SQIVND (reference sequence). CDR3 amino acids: CASMDREKNTGELFF. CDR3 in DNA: TGTGCCAGTATGGACAGAGAAAAGAACACCGGGGAGCTGTTTTTT.

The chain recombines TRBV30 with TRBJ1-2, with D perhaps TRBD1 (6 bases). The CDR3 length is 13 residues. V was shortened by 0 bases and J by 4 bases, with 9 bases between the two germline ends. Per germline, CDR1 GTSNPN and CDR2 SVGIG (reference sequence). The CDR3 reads CAWSVWGPYGYTF. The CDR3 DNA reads TGTGCCTGGAGTGTATGGGGGCCCTATGGCTACACCTTC.

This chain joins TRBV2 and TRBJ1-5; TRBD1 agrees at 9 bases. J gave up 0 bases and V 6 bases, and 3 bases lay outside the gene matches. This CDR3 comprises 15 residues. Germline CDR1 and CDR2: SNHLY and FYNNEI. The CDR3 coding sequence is TGTGCCAGCAGGGGGACAGGGAATAGCAATCAGCCCCAGCATTTT. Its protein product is CASRGTGNSNQPQHF. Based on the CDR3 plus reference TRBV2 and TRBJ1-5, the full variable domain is EPEVTQTPSHQVTQMGQEVILRCVPISNHLYFYWYRQILGQKVEFLVSFYNNEISEKSEIFDDQFSVERPDGSNFTLKIRSTKLEDSAMYFCASRGTGNSNQPQHFGDGTRLSIL.

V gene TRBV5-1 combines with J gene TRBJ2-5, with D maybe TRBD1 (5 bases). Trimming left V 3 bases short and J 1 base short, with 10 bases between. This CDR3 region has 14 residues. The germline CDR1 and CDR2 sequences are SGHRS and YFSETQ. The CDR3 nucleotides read TGCGCCAGCAGCTCAGCAGGGCTCCAAGAGACCCAGTACTTC. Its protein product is CASSSAGLQETQYF. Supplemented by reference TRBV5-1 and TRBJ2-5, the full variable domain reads KAGVTQTPRYLIKTRGQQVTLSCSPISGHRSVSWYQQTPGQGLQFLFEYFSETQRNKGNFPGRFSGRQFSNSRSEMNVSTLELGDSALYLCASSSAGLQETQYFGPGTRLLVL.

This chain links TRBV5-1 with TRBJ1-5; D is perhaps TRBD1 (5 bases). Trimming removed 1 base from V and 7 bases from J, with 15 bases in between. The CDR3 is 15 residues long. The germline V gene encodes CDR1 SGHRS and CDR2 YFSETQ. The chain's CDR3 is CASSLFTGGGQPQHF. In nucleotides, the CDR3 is TGCGCCAGCAGCTTGTTTACTGGGGGTGGGCAGCCCCAGCATTTT.

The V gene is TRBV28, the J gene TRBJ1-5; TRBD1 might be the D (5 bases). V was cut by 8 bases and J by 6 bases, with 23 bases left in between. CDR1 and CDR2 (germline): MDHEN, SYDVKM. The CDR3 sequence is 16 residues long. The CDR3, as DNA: TGTGCCAGCCGCGGAGAGGGGCGCGGGTTTGGTCAGCCCCAGCATTTT. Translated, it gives CASRGEGRGFGQPQHF.

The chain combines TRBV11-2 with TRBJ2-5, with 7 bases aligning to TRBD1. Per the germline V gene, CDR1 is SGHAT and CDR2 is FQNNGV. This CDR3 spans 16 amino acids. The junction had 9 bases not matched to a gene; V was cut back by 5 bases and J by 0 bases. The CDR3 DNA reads TGTGCCAGCAGCAGATATTTGGGACAGCACCAAGAGACCCAGTACTTC. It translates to CASSRYLGQHQETQYF.

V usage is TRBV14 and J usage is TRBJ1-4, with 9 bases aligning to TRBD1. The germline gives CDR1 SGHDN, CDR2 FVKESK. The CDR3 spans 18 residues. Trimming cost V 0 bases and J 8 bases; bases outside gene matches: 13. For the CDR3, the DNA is TGTGCCAGCAGCCAAGATCTAGGAGGTCAGGACAGGGGAGAAAAACTGTTTTTT. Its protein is CASSQDLGGQDRGEKLFF.

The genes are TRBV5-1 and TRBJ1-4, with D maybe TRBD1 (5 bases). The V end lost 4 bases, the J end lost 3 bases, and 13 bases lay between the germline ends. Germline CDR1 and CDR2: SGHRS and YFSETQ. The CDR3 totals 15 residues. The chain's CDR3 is CASSNTQAANEKLFF. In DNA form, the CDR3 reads TGCGCCAGCAGCAACACACAGGCGGCTAATGAAAAACTGTTTTTT.

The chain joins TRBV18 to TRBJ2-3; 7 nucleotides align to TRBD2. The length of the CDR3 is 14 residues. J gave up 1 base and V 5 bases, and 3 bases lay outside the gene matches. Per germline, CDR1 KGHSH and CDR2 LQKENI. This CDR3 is CASSILAGTDTQYF. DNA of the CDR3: TGTGCCAGCTCAATTCTAGCGGGCACAGATACGCAGTATTTT. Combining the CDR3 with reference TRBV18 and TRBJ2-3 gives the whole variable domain NAGVMQNPRHLVRRRGQEARLRCSPMKGHSHVYWYRQLPEEGLKFMVYLQKENIIDESGMPKERFSAEFPKEGPSILRIQQVVRGDSAAYFCASSILAGTDTQYFGPGTRLTVL.

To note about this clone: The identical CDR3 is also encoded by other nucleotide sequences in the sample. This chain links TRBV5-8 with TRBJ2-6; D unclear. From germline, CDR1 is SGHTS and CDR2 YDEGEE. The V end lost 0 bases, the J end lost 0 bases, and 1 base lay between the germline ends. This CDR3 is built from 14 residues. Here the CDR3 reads CASSLGSGANVLTF. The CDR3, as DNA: TGTGCCAGCAGCTTGGGCTCTGGGGCCAACGTCCTGACTTTC. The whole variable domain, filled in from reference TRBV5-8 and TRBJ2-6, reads EAGVTQSPTHLIKTRGQQATLRCSPISGHTSVYWYQQALGLGLQFLLWYDEGEERNRGNFPPRFSGRQFPNYSSELNVNALELEDSALYLCASSLGSGANVLTFGAGSRLTVL.

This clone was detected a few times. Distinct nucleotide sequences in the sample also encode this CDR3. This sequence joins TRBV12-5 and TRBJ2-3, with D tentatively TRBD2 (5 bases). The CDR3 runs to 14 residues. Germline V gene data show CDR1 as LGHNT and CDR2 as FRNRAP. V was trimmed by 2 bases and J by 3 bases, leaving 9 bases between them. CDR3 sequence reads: CASGLRSGTDTQYF. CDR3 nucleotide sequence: TGTGCTAGTGGTTTGAGGTCGGGGACAGATACGCAGTATTTT. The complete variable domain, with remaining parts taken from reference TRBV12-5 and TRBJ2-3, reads DARVTQTPRHKVTEMGQEVTMRCQPILGHNTVFWYRQTMMQGLELLAYFRNRAPLDDSGMPKDRFSAEMPDATLATLKIQPSEPRDSAVYFCASGLRSGTDTQYFGPGTRLTVL.

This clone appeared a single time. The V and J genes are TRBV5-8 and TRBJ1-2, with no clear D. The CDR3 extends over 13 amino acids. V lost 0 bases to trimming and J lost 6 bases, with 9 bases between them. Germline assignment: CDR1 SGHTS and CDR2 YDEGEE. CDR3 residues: CASSLARVNGYTF. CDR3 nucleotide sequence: TGTGCCAGCAGCTTGGCCCGGGTCAATGGCTACACCTTC.